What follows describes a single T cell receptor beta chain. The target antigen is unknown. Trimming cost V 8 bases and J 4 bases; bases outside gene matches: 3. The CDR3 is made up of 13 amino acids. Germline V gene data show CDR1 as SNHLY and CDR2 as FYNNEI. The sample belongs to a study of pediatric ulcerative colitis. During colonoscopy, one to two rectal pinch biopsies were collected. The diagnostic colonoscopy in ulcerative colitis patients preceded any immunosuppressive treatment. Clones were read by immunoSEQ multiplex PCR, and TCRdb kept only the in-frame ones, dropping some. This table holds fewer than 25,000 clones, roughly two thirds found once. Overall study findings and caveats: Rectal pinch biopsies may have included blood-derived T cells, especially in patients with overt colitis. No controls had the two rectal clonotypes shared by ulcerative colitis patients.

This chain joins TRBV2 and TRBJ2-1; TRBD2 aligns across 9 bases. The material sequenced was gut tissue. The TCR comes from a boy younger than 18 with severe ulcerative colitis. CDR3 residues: CASGSGGYNEQFF. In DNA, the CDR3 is TGTGCCAGCGGTAGCGGGGGTTACAATGAGCAGTTCTTC.